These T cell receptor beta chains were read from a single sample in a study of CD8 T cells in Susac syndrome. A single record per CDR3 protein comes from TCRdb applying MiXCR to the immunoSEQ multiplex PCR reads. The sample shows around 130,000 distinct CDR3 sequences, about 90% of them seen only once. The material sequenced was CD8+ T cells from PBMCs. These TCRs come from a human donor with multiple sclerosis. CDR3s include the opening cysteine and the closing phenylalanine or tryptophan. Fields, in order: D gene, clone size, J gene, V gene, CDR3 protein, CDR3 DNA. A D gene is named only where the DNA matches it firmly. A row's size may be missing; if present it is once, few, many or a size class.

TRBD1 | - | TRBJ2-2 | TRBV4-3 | CASSQGDSNTGELFF | TGCGCCAGCAGCCAAGGGGACAGTAACACCGGGGAGCTGTTTTTT
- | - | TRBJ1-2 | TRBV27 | CASSRGQTDGLYGYTF | TGTGCCAGCAGCAGAGGGCAGACCGACGGTTTATATGGCTACACCTTC
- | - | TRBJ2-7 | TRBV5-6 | CASKPGPLYEQYF | TGTGCCAGCAAACCGGGACCCCTCTACGAGCAGTACTTC
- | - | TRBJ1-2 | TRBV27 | CASSLSIGGAYGYTF | TGTGCCAGCAGTTTATCGATCGGGGGCGCCTATGGCTACACCTTC
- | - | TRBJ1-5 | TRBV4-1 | CASSQMSMGQPQHF | TGCGCCAGCAGCCAAATGTCTATGGGTCAGCCCCAGCATTTT
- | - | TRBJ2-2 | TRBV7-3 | CASSLYGLDTGELFF | TGTGCCAGCAGCTTATATGGGTTGGACACCGGGGAGCTGTTTTTT
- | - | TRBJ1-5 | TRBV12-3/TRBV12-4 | CASSLSRDRPQHF | TGTGCCAGCAGTTTAAGCAGGGATAGGCCCCAGCATTTT
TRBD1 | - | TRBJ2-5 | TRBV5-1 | CASSPGQGFPETQYF | TGCGCCAGCAGCCCCGGACAGGGTTTTCCAGAGACCCAGTACTTC
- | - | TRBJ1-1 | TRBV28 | CASIWDSGGEAFF | TGTGCCAGCATCTGGGATTCGGGCGGTGAAGCTTTCTTT
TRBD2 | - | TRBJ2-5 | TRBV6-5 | CASSGTGEGETQYF | TGTGCCAGCAGTGGGACTGGGGAGGGAGAGACCCAGTACTTC
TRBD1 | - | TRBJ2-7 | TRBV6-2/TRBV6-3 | CASTSGTGLNEQYF | TGTGCCAGCACCTCGGGGACAGGACTAAACGAGCAGTACTTC
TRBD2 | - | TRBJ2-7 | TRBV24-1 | CATSDGPGLAGVGEQYF | TGTGCCACCAGTGATGGTCCCGGACTAGCGGGAGTTGGCGAGCAGTACTTC
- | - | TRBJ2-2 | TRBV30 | CAWTGHAPRSAGELFF | TGTGCCTGGACGGGGCACGCCCCGCGAAGCGCCGGGGAGCTGTTTTTT
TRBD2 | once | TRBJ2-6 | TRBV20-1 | CSARSPSGRAGAANVLTF | TGCAGTGCTAGGTCTCCTAGCGGGAGGGCAGGTGCGGCCAACGTCCTGACTTTC
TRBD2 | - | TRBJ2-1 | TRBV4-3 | CASSQDLSGGVYNEQFF | TGCGCCAGCAGCCAAGATTTGTCGGGAGGAGTTTACAATGAGCAGTTCTTC
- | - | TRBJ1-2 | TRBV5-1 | CASSLGTANYGYTF | TGCGCCAGCAGCTTGGGGACAGCTAACTATGGCTACACCTTC